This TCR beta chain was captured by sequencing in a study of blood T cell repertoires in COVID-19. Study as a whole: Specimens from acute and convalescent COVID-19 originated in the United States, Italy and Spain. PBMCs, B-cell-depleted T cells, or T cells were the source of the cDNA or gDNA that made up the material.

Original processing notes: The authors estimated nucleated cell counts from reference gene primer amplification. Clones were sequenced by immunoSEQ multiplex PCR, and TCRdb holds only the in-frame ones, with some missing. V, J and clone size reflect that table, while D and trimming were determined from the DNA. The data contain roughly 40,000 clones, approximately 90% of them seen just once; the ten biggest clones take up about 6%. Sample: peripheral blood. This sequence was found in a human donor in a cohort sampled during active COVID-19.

Written as DNA, the CDR3 is TGTGCCAGCAGCCAAGGGACTAGCGGCAATGAGCAGTTCTTC. Its translation: CASSQGTSGNEQFF. The chain employs TRBV5-4 and TRBJ2-1; TRBD2 matches 11 bases. The CDR3 is made up of 14 amino acids. J was trimmed by 6 bases and V by 4 bases; bases with no gene match: 3. CDR1 is SGHNT, CDR2 YYREEE, per germline (reference sequence). The whole variable domain, filled in from reference TRBV5-4 and TRBJ2-1, reads ETGVTQSPTHLIKTRGQQVTLRCSSQSGHNTVSWYQQALGQGPQFIFQYYREEENGRGNFPPRFSGLQFPNYSSELNVNALELDDSALYLCASSQGTSGNEQFFGPGTRLTVL.